This T cell receptor beta chain was recovered during a study of blood T cell repertoires in COVID-19. Study summary: Researchers got acute and convalescent COVID-19 samples from the United States, Italy and Spain. Sources were T cells, B-cell-depleted T cells, or PBMCs; the material itself was cDNA or gDNA.

Per the study methods: Nucleated cell counts were estimated from reference gene primer amplification. The table came from immunoSEQ multiplex PCR; TCRdb's copy has only in-frame clones and leaves some out. V and J calls and clone size are given by that table; D and trimming were obtained from the DNA. The data show 26,000 or so clones, with approximately 90% seen just once and approximately 3% held by the top ten. The table lists this clone with a few counts. Germline-derived CDR1 and CDR2 are MDHEN and SYDVKM. The V end was cut by 4 bases, the J end by 5 bases, with 6 bases between. The CDR3 consists of 12 residues.

The chain joins TRBV28 to TRBJ1-5; no clear D. Sample: peripheral blood. The receptor's source is a human donor in a cohort sampled during active COVID-19. The CDR3 DNA reads TGTGCCAGCAGTTACTTAGATCAGCCCCAGCATTTT. This codes for CASSYLDQPQHF. The full variable domain, its missing parts supplied by reference TRBV28 and TRBJ1-5, is DVKVTQSSRYLVKRTGEKVFLECVQDMDHENMFWYRQDPGLGLRLIYFSYDVKMKEKGDIPEGYSVSREKKERFSLILESASTNQTSMYLCASSYLDQPQHFGDGTRLSIL.